A single sample gave rise to the 30 T cell receptor beta chains below, sequenced in a study of blood T cell repertoires in COVID-19. TCRdb keeps only in-frame clones here, not all; method: immunoSEQ multiplex PCR. The table lists approximately 100,000 clones, roughly 79% of them singletons, with about 10% in the top ten. The sequenced sample consisted of peripheral blood. The receptors were gathered from a human donor in a cohort sampled during active COVID-19.

This rearrangement joins TRBV19 to TRBJ1-4; the D gene is possibly TRBD1 (6 bases). The germline CDR1 and CDR2 sequences are LNHDA and SQIVND (reference sequence). The length of the CDR3 is 16 residues. V lost 7 bases and J 0 bases, leaving 15 bases between the germline ends. The chain's CDR3 is CASNIPRGSTNEKLFF. CDR3 sequence (DNA): TGTGCCAGTAATATCCCAAGGGGGTCAACTAATGAAAAACTGTTTTTT.

This clone was detected once. V gene TRBV5-1 combines with J gene TRBJ2-7; TRBD1 is a possible D gene (6 bases). V was clipped by 0 bases and J by 0 bases, with 19 bases between them. Per germline, CDR1 SGHRS and CDR2 YFSETQ. CDR3 size: 18 residues. CDR3 region: CASSLGWGQGSSSYEQYF. The CDR3 DNA reads TGCGCCAGCAGCTTGGGATGGGGGCAGGGGTCGAGCTCCTACGAGCAGTACTTC.

The chain recombines TRBV12-3 or TRBV12-4 with TRBJ2-7; the match to TRBD1 covers 7 bases. V was pared by 3 bases and J by 6 bases, with 2 bases of the junction left unmatched. This CDR3 comprises 12 residues. CDR3 bases: TGTGCCAGCAGTTTCGGACAGGTCGAGCAGTACTTC. Residues: CASSFGQVEQYF.

This rearrangement joins TRBV5-4 to TRBJ2-2; TRBD1 agrees at 8 bases. V dropped 5 bases and J dropped 1; count of bases not matched to a gene: 4. CDR1 is SGHNT and CDR2 is YYREEE in the germline V gene (reference sequence). The length of the CDR3 is 15 residues. CDR3 region: CASRSDRGNTGELFF. CDR3 in DNA: TGTGCCAGCAGATCCGACAGGGGGAACACCGGGGAGCTGTTTTTT.

The V and J genes are TRBV15 and TRBJ1-6, with D possibly matching TRBD1 (6 bases). The germline V and J ends were trimmed by 4 bases and 10 bases, with 8 bases remaining between them. Germline lookup yields CDR1 LNHNV and CDR2 YYDKDF (reference sequence). The CDR3 length is 12 residues. The DNA for the CDR3 is TGTGCCACCAGCATACAGGGCTCACCCCTCCACTTT. This translates into CATSIQGSPLHF.

For the CDR3, the DNA is TGTGCCAGCAGCTTAGTGCCGGGACAGGGGAATGGCTACACCTTC. Its protein product is CASSLVPGQGNGYTF. This chain links TRBV7-2 with TRBJ1-2; 10 bases fit TRBD1. The junction had 5 bases not matched to a gene; V was cut back by 1 base and J by 6 bases. Germline V gives CDR1 SGHTA, CDR2 FQGNSA. This CDR3 has 15 residues.

This chain connects TRBV5-6 to TRBJ2-1; 10 bases map to TRBD1. The CDR3 is 14 amino acids. V lost 4 bases, J lost 9 bases, and 7 bases stayed unmatched. CDR1 SGHDT and CDR2 YYEEEE come from the germline V gene. DNA for the CDR3: TGTGCCAGCAGCGTCGGGACAGGGGTCGGTGAGCAGTTCTTC. Protein product: CASSVGTGVGEQFF.

V usage is TRBV30 and J usage is TRBJ2-1; 13 bases fit TRBD2. The germline gives CDR1 GTSNPN, CDR2 SVGIG (reference sequence). The CDR3 is made up of 15 amino acids. After removal of 3 bases from V and 3 bases from J, the junction contained 2 bases not matched to a gene. CDR3 in amino acids: CAWRGTSGNYNEQFF. DNA for the CDR3: TGTGCCTGGAGAGGGACTAGCGGGAACTACAATGAGCAGTTCTTC.

V is TRBV29-1 and J is TRBJ2-7; 9 bases are shared with TRBD1. CDR3 length equals 12 residues. J gave up 3 bases and V 6 bases, and 3 bases lay outside the gene matches. Germline loops: CDR1 SQVTM, CDR2 ANQGSEA. In DNA, the CDR3 is TGCAGCGTCTCGGGACAGGGCTACGAGCAGTACTTC. Translation gives CSVSGQGYEQYF.

This chain connects TRBV29-1 to TRBJ2-1; maybe TRBD1 (5 bases). Germline CDR1 reads SQVTM; CDR2 reads ANQGSEA. Trimming shortened V by 7 bases and J by 3 bases, and 16 bases separated the two germline ends. This CDR3 region has 14 residues. CDR3 bases: TGCAGCGGCAGGACATCTAATCTCTACAATGAGCAGTTCTTC. It yields the protein CSGRTSNLYNEQFF.

V gene TRBV5-1 combines with J gene TRBJ1-2; TRBD1 might be the D (5 bases). The CDR3 extends over 14 amino acids. Germline V CDR1 and CDR2: SGHRS, YFSETQ. Between the trimmed V and J ends, which lost 1 base and 4 bases, there was a span of 11 bases. The CDR3 region has the DNA TGCGCCAGCAGCTTGTCGAGGGACTTCTATGGCTACACCTTC. Encoded protein: CASSLSRDFYGYTF.

J is TRBJ1-6 and V is TRBV6-1; D unclear. Germline CDR1 and CDR2: MNHNS and SASEGT. This CDR3 has 17 amino acids. With 2 bases removed from V and 9 bases from J, the gap between germline ends came to 20 bases. In nucleotides, the CDR3 is TGTGCCAGCAGTGAAAGGCTTCCAGGTTTTTTGGTTTCACCCCTCCACTTT. Amino acids: CASSERLPGFLVSPLHF.

The gene calls are TRBV7-2 and TRBJ1-5; TRBD1 aligns across 7 bases. The V segment lost 4 bases and the J segment 6 bases; nucleotides outside the gene matches: 12. The germline CDR1 and CDR2 sequences are SGHTA and FQGNSA. This CDR3 is 16 amino acids long. The CDR3 DNA is TGTGCCAGCAGCTCTTACCAGGGGGGCGCCGGTCAGCCCCAGCATTTT. Translating gives CASSSYQGGAGQPQHF.

This clone was detected once. The genes are TRBV7-3 and TRBJ2-1; 10 bases are a match to TRBD2. Germline V CDR1 and CDR2: SGHTA, FQGTGA. Trimming cost V 4 bases and J 8 bases; bases outside gene matches: 8. The CDR3 has 15 residues. CDR3 sequence: CASSSSGAGGYEQFF. The CDR3 coding sequence is TGTGCCAGCAGCTCCTCCGGAGCGGGAGGGTATGAGCAGTTCTTC.

This clone was seen just once. The chain is built from TRBV7-2 and TRBJ2-7; TRBD2 aligns across 12 bases. Germline trimming cut 2 bases from V and 4 bases from J; bases unmatched to any gene: 3. This CDR3 spans 15 amino acids. CDR1 and CDR2 (germline): SGHTA, FQGNSA. CDR3 coding DNA: TGTGCCAGCAGCTTAAGACTAGCGGGAGCTTACGAGCAGTACTTC. This encodes CASSLRLAGAYEQYF.

This clone occurred a few times. J is TRBJ1-3 and V is TRBV6-5; D is undetermined. CDR1 is MNHEY, CDR2 SVGAGI, per germline. The CDR3 contains 15 residues. The germline V and J ends were trimmed by 6 bases and 0 bases, with 12 bases remaining between them. In DNA form, the CDR3 reads TGTGCCAGCAGCCACGGGTCGAGCTCTGGAAACACCATATATTTT. Translation gives CASSHGSSSGNTIYF.

V gene TRBV27 combines with J gene TRBJ2-2, with 12 bases matching TRBD2. CDR1 is MNHEY, CDR2 SMNVEV, per germline (reference sequence). V lost 5 bases to trimming and J lost 7 bases; unmatched junction nucleotides: 8. The CDR3 length is 16 residues. This chain's CDR3 is CASSIRLAGAVGELFF. The CDR3 DNA follows: TGTGCCAGCAGTATAAGACTAGCGGGAGCGGTCGGGGAGCTGTTTTTT.

The chain couples TRBV9 to TRBJ2-6; D call uncertain. The CDR3 runs to 13 residues. Per the germline V gene, CDR1 is SGDLS and CDR2 is YYNGEE. Trimming shortened V by 7 bases and J by 2 bases, and 7 bases separated the two germline ends. The chain's CDR3 is CASATAGANVLTF. CDR3 DNA: TGTGCCAGCGCTACGGCTGGGGCCAACGTCCTGACTTTC.

The chain couples TRBV3-1 (or the pseudogene TRBV3-2) to TRBJ1-1, with 9 bases aligning to TRBD1. Germline V gene data show CDR1 as LGHDT and CDR2 as YNNKEL (reference sequence). V was pared by 6 bases and J by 0 bases, with 8 bases of the junction left unmatched. The CDR3 sequence is 16 residues long. DNA for the CDR3: TGTGCCAGCAGGAGGGGACAGGGTTCTATGAACACTGAAGCTTTCTTT. This sequence encodes CASRRGQGSMNTEAFF.

The chain has TRBV7-9 and TRBJ1-2, with D possibly matching TRBD1 (5 bases). The germline V gene has CDR1 SEHNR and CDR2 FQNEAQ (reference sequence). Trimming pared 3 bases from V and 2 bases from J, leaving 7 bases between. This CDR3 region has 13 residues. CDR3 in DNA: TGTGCCAGCAGCTTGACAGACAACTATGGCTACACCTTC. It yields the protein CASSLTDNYGYTF.

At least ten counts were recorded for this clone. The chain combines TRBV19 with TRBJ2-6; D call uncertain. The CDR3 has 15 residues. V was cut by 3 bases and J by 1 base, with 7 bases left in between. Per the germline V gene, CDR1 is LNHDA and CDR2 is SQIVND (reference sequence). For the CDR3, the DNA is TGTGCCAGTAGTATTGGGCATTCTGGGGCCAACGTCCTGACTTTC. Amino acids: CASSIGHSGANVLTF.

This clone was seen once. The chain links TRBV2 to TRBJ1-5; 8 nucleotides match TRBD1. In germline, CDR1 is SNHLY, CDR2 FYNNEI. This CDR3 is built from 15 residues. Unmatched junction bases numbered 4, after V lost 0 bases and J lost 6 bases. CDR3 amino acids: CASSEAMTGAQPQHF. In nucleotides, the CDR3 is TGTGCCAGCAGTGAAGCAATGACAGGGGCTCAGCCCCAGCATTTT. The whole variable domain, remainder taken from reference TRBV2 and TRBJ1-5, is EPEVTQTPSHQVTQMGQEVILRCVPISNHLYFYWYRQILGQKVEFLVSFYNNEISEKSEIFDDQFSVERPDGSNFTLKIRSTKLEDSAMYFCASSEAMTGAQPQHFGDGTRLSIL.

V gene TRBV11-2 combines with J gene TRBJ2-7; 8 bases agree with TRBD1. CDR3 length: 16 amino acids. After removal of 5 bases from V and 2 bases from J, the junction contained 11 bases not matched to a gene. The germline V gene encodes CDR1 SGHAT and CDR2 FQNNGV. CDR3 sequence: CASSQGQVKGPYEQYF. DNA of the CDR3: TGTGCCAGCAGCCAGGGACAGGTCAAGGGTCCCTACGAGCAGTACTTC.

The chain recombines TRBV19 with TRBJ1-1; TRBD1 is a possible D gene (5 bases). The V end was cut by 4 bases, the J end by 2 bases, with 11 bases between. This CDR3 comprises 14 residues. Germline CDR1 is LNHDA and CDR2 is SQIVND (reference sequence). CDR3 loop: CASSTYTGNTEAFF. The CDR3 nucleotides are TGTGCCAGTAGTACCTATACAGGAAACACTGAAGCTTTCTTT. Together with reference TRBV19 and TRBJ1-1, the CDR3 gives the full variable domain: DGGITQSPKYLFRKEGQNVTLSCEQNLNHDAMYWYRQDPGQGLRLIYYSQIVNDFQKGDIAEGYSVSREKKESFPLTVTSAQKNPTAFYLCASSTYTGNTEAFFGQGTRLTVV.

This rearrangement joins TRBV24-1 to TRBJ2-4, with 8 positions matching TRBD1. The CDR3 runs to 14 residues. Germline CDR1 reads KGHDR; CDR2 reads SFDVKD. V shed 7 bases and J 1 base; nucleotides not matched to a gene: 2. In DNA, the CDR3 is TGTGCCACCAGGACAGGGGTCGCCAAAAACATTCAGTACTTC. Residues: CATRTGVAKNIQYF.

The chain joins TRBV6-4 to TRBJ2-1; maybe TRBD1 (5 bases). The CDR3 runs to 12 residues. V was pared by 4 bases and J by 13 bases, with 14 bases between. CDR1 and CDR2 (germline): MRHNA, SNTAGT. This CDR3 is CASSAITGEQFF. The CDR3 DNA reads TGTGCCAGCAGTGCAATTACAGGAGAACAGTTCTTC.

The rearrangement links TRBV7-9 to TRBJ2-2; 8 nucleotides line up with TRBD1. J lost 6 bases, V lost 5 bases, and 8 bases had no gene match. Germline V gene sequence: CDR1 SEHNR, CDR2 FQNEAQ (reference sequence). The CDR3 runs 15 residues. For the CDR3, the DNA is TGTGCCAGCAGCCGAGGACAGGGCAATGCCGGGGAGCTGTTTTTT. Translating it yields CASSRGQGNAGELFF.

This clone was seen a few times. The V call is TRBV9, the J call TRBJ2-1, with 16 bases identical to TRBD2. The CDR3 contains 16 residues. Germline loops: CDR1 SGDLS, CDR2 YYNGEE. Germline trimming cut 3 bases from V and 6 bases from J; bases unmatched to any gene: 3. CDR3 DNA sequence: TGTGCCAGCAGCGCCGGGACTAGCGGGAGGGCCAATGAGCAGTTCTTC. Its protein is CASSAGTSGRANEQFF.

V is TRBV28 and J is TRBJ2-5, with 9 bases fitting TRBD2. The CDR3 sequence is 15 residues long. V dropped 2 bases and J dropped 5; count of bases not matched to a gene: 6. The germline CDR1 and CDR2 sequences are MDHEN and SYDVKM. The CDR3 region has the DNA TGTGCCAGCAGTTTAGCGGGGGGGCGCGGGGAGACCCAGTACTTC. Its protein product is CASSLAGGRGETQYF.

The chain carries TRBV9 and TRBJ2-7; 11 bases agree with TRBD2. CDR1 and CDR2 from the germline V gene are SGDLS and YYNGEE. CDR3 length: 16 amino acids. J gave up 0 bases and V 4 bases, and 6 bases lay outside the gene matches. The CDR3, as DNA: TGTGCCAGCAGCCCGACGGGGACTAGCGGCTCCTACGAGCAGTACTTC. Translated, it gives CASSPTGTSGSYEQYF.